This T cell receptor (beta chain) is drawn from a study of CD8+ T cells in alopecia areata. General study points: Scalp clonality and expanded CD8+ clones among the top 100 showed significant decreases with tofacitinib.

RNA extraction and reverse transcription yielded cDNA as sequencing template. Sequencing used immunoSEQ multiplex PCR; TCRdb keeps in-frame clones, though not all of them. The table has about 64,000 clones, about half seen once. In the case of this clone: Its matching antigen is unknown.

Treatment: oral pan-JAK inhibitor, 5-10 mg twice daily. CDR1 is LNHNV and CDR2 is YYDKDF in the germline V gene (reference sequence). This CDR3 is 14 amino acids long. V was clipped by 0 bases and J by 9 bases, with 12 bases between them. This TCR was sampled from a human donor with alopecia areata. The chain uses TRBV15 and TRBJ2-1; D is perhaps TRBD1 (5 bases). Sample: CD8+ T cells sorted from blood, taken around week 36, from a patient treated with tofacitinib. The CDR3 DNA sequence: TGTGCCACCAGCAGAGATCGGTGGGGCGGTGAGCAGTTCTTC. Translated: CATSRDRWGGEQFF.